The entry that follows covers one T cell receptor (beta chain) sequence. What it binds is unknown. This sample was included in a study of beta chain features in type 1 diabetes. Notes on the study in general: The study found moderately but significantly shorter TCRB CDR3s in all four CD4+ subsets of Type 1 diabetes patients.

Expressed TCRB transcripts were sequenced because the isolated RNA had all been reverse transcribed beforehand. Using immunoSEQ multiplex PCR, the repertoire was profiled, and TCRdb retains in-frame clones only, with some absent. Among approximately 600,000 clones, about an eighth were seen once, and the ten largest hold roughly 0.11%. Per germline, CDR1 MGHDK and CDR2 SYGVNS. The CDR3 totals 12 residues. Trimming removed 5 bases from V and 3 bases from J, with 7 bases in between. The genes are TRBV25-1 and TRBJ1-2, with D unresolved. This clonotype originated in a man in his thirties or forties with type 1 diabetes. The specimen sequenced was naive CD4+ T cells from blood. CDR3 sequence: CASSPGYYGYTF. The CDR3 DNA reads TGTGCCAGCAGTCCCGGGTACTATGGCTACACCTTC.